Listed here are 20 T cell receptor beta chains from one sample, sequenced in a study of T cell responses to AZD1222 COVID-19 vaccine. The table came from immunoSEQ multiplex PCR; TCRdb's copy has only in-frame clones and leaves some out. Counted here are about 100,000 clones, about 90% occurring once; the ten biggest clones make up around 3.8%. The sample here was peripheral blood, taken on day 0 of MenACWY control vaccination. Every receptor here comes from an adult in good health.

CDR3 bases: TGCGCCAGCAGCCGGACATGGGACCCACGGCAGCCCCAGCATTTT. This codes for CASSRTWDPRQPQHF. The rearrangement joins TRBV4-3 to TRBJ1-5; the D gene is possibly TRBD1 (5 bases). Trimming removed 4 bases at V and 7 bases at J, with 17 bases between. The CDR3 runs to 15 residues. Germline CDR1 is LGHNA and CDR2 is YSLEER.

This sequence joins TRBV29-1 and TRBJ1-2; a possible D gene is TRBD1 (6 bases). The germline CDR1 and CDR2 sequences are SQVTM and ANQGSEA. This CDR3 has 15 residues. Trimming shortened V by 0 bases and J by 4 bases, and 15 bases separated the two germline ends. CDR3 DNA sequence: TGCAGCGTTGAAGAAGGGCCAGGGGTCGGCTATGGCTACACCTTC. It specifies CSVEEGPGVGYGYTF.

The gene calls are TRBV19 and TRBJ1-4, with TRBD1 matching 7 bases. With 6 bases clipped from V and 8 bases from J, the junction kept 9 bases outside the gene matches. In germline, CDR1 is LNHDA, CDR2 SQIVND (reference sequence). The CDR3 sequence is 14 residues long. CDR3 DNA sequence: TGTGCCAGTAGCTACAGGGGCGGAGGGGAAAAACTGTTTTTT. Translating gives CASSYRGGGEKLFF.

The chain recombines TRBV5-8 with TRBJ2-1, with D unresolved. This CDR3 is built from 13 residues. Trimming took off 2 bases at V and 8 bases at J, with 11 bases between the two ends. Germline V gives CDR1 SGHTS, CDR2 YDEGEE. The chain's CDR3 is CASSLKRAYEQFF. In nucleotides, the CDR3 is TGTGCCAGCAGCTTAAAACGGGCGTATGAGCAGTTCTTC.

J is TRBJ2-7 and V is TRBV27; maybe TRBD1 (6 bases). Trimming cost V 3 bases and J 6 bases, with 12 bases left between them. This CDR3 contains 13 residues. Germline V gives CDR1 MNHEY, CDR2 SMNVEV (reference sequence). The CDR3 is CASSFPSGAEQYF. In DNA form, the CDR3 reads TGTGCCAGCAGTTTCCCCTCAGGGGCCGAGCAGTACTTC.

J is TRBJ2-5 and V is TRBV28, with D possibly TRBD2 on 5 matching bases. The CDR3 sequence is 15 residues long. The V gene lost 5 bases and the J gene lost 2 bases, with 15 bases spanning the gap. Germline assignment: CDR1 MDHEN and CDR2 SYDVKM. The CDR3 DNA reads as TGTGCCAGCAGTACAAGGACCGGGATGCAAGAGACCCAGTACTTC. Translation gives CASSTRTGMQETQYF.

The V call is TRBV4-2, the J call TRBJ1-4; no reliable D call. The V end lost 0 bases, the J end lost 3 bases, and 11 bases lay between the germline ends. CDR1 is LGHNA, CDR2 YNFKEQ, per germline. This CDR3 has 16 residues. CDR3 coding DNA: TGTGCCAGCAGCCAAGATACGGGTTGGGCTAATGAAAAACTGTTTTTT. Its translation is CASSQDTGWANEKLFF.

This clone was recorded a few times. The rearrangement uses TRBV18 and TRBJ1-2; 10 nucleotides agree with TRBD1. The CDR3 is 15 residues long. J was trimmed by 3 bases and V by 3 bases; bases with no gene match: 4. Germline CDR1 is KGHSH and CDR2 is LQKENI. The CDR3 is CASSPGTGAYYGYTF. For the CDR3, the DNA is TGTGCCAGCTCACCCGGGACAGGGGCGTACTATGGCTACACCTTC.

The J gene is TRBJ2-2, the V gene TRBV27; 15 nucleotides agree with TRBD2. The CDR3 loop spans 20 amino acids. After removal of 5 bases from V and 7 bases from J, the junction contained 17 bases not matched to a gene. The germline V gene encodes CDR1 MNHEY and CDR2 SMNVEV (reference sequence). The DNA of the CDR3 is TGTGCCAGCAGTCATTGGGGGGTCGGACTAGCGGGAGGGCCTCACGGGGAGCTGTTTTTT. Amino acid sequence: CASSHWGVGLAGGPHGELFF.

J is TRBJ1-4 and V is TRBV28, with 7 bases matching TRBD1. Germline CDR1 and CDR2: MDHEN and SYDVKM. V trimming: 6 bases; J trimming: 7 bases; junction bases outside the gene matches: 11. This CDR3 has 15 residues. CDR3 sequence: CASSPPTGRGEKLFF. DNA for the CDR3: TGTGCCAGCAGCCCCCCGACAGGGAGGGGTGAAAAACTGTTTTTT. The variable domain in full, completed from reference TRBV28 and TRBJ1-4, reads DVKVTQSSRYLVKRTGEKVFLECVQDMDHENMFWYRQDPGLGLRLIYFSYDVKMKEKGDIPEGYSVSREKKERFSLILESASTNQTSMYLCASSPPTGRGEKLFFGSGTQLSVL.

This rearrangement joins TRBV7-3 to TRBJ2-3; tentatively, D is TRBD1 (6 bases). Trimming cost V 5 bases and J 4 bases, with 10 bases left between them. CDR3 length equals 13 residues. The germline V gene encodes CDR1 SGHTA and CDR2 FQGTGA. The CDR3 nucleotides are TGTGCCAGCAGCGCAGGGGCCTCAGATACGCAGTATTTT. This sequence encodes CASSAGASDTQYF.

The V call is TRBV7-3, the J call TRBJ2-3; D may be TRBD1 (6 bases). The V end was cut by 4 bases, the J end by 2 bases, with 10 bases between. The germline V gene has CDR1 SGHTA and CDR2 FQGTGA. The CDR3 contains 14 residues. The CDR3 here is CASSSTGITDTQYF. The CDR3 nucleotides are TGTGCCAGCAGCTCGACAGGAATCACAGATACGCAGTATTTT. The full variable domain, with the rest looked up from reference TRBV7-3 and TRBJ2-3, is GAGVSQTPSNKVTEKGKYVELRCDPISGHTALYWYRQSLGQGPEFLIYFQGTGAADDSGLPNDRFFAVRPEGSVSTLKIQRTERGDSAVYLCASSSTGITDTQYFGPGTRLTVL.

CDR3 DNA sequence: TGTGCCATCAGTGAGCCGGGACAGACTAACTATGGCTACACCTTC. As protein: CAISEPGQTNYGYTF. The chain links TRBV10-3 to TRBJ1-2; 7 bases are a match to TRBD1. Germline values: CDR1 ENHRY, CDR2 SYGVKD. V gave up 2 bases and J gave up 0 bases; unmatched junction bases: 3. The CDR3 has 15 residues.

CDR3 DNA: TGTGCCAGCAGCATCGGGACAGGATATTCACCCCTCCACTTT. Translation gives CASSIGTGYSPLHF. The rearrangement uses TRBV11-2 and TRBJ1-6; the match to TRBD1 covers 8 bases. This CDR3 has 14 residues. With V trimmed by 5 bases and J by 8 bases, 5 bases remained unmatched. Germline values: CDR1 SGHAT, CDR2 FQNNGV.

This clone was seen only a few times. The chain employs TRBV11-2 and TRBJ2-5; a possible D gene is TRBD1 (6 bases). V was shortened by 5 bases and J by 2 bases, with 15 bases between the two germline ends. The CDR3 contains 15 residues. Germline V gives CDR1 SGHAT, CDR2 FQNNGV. CDR3 bases: TGTGCCAGCAGCCCCGGCCCCGGACAGCAAGAGACCCAGTACTTC. It specifies CASSPGPGQQETQYF.

This clone showed up just once. Compared with germline, one end of the junction differs, possibly owing to a read error. The rearrangement links TRBV28 to TRBJ1-3; D is possibly TRBD1 (6 bases). The CDR3 sequence is 16 residues long. Germline CDR1 is MDHEN and CDR2 is SYDVKM. The CDR3 region has the DNA TGTGCCAGCAATTTACAGGGACCAATCTCTGGAAACACCATATATTTT. Its translation: CASNLQGPISGNTIYF. Full variable domain (rest looked up from reference TRBV28 and TRBJ1-3): DVKVTQSSRYLVKRTGEKVFLECVQDMDHENMFWYRQDPGLGLRLIYFSYDVKMKEKGDIPEGYSVSREKKERFSLILESASTNQTSMYLCASNLQGPISGNTIYFGEGSWLTVV.

The chain has TRBV10-1 and TRBJ1-4; D gene uncertain. The CDR3 runs to 16 residues. In germline, CDR1 is WNHNN, CDR2 SYGVQD (reference sequence). Trimming shortened V by 0 bases and J by 8 bases, and 16 bases separated the two germline ends. This chain's CDR3 is CASSESYLEYQEKLFF. CDR3 coding DNA: TGCGCCAGCAGTGAGTCCTATTTGGAATATCAGGAAAAACTGTTTTTT.

The V call is TRBV4-3, the J call TRBJ2-7; 9 bases align to TRBD2. CDR3 length: 15 amino acids. J lost 7 bases, V lost 0 bases, and 7 bases had no gene match. Germline V lookup: CDR1 LGHNA, CDR2 YSLEER. CDR3 residues: CASSQDLAGLREQYF. Here the CDR3 DNA reads TGCGCCAGCAGCCAAGATCTAGCGGGGCTTAGGGAGCAGTACTTC.

The chain carries TRBV5-1 and TRBJ2-7; TRBD2 might be the D (6 bases). This CDR3 contains 14 residues. Germline-derived CDR1 and CDR2 are SGHRS and YFSETQ. V lost 7 bases, J lost 2 bases, and 16 bases lay in between. Here the CDR3 reads CASSALAAAYEQYF. The DNA for the CDR3 is TGCGCCAGCTCCGCGTTAGCGGCGGCCTACGAGCAGTACTTC.

The rearrangement uses TRBV3-1 (or the pseudogene TRBV3-2) and TRBJ1-4, with D uncertain. The V and J ends lost 2 bases and 8 bases respectively, with 9 bases between them. CDR1 is LGHDT and CDR2 is YNNKEL in the germline V gene (reference sequence). The CDR3 totals 13 residues. The CDR3 DNA is TGTGCCAGCAGCCAAAGGCGGATCGAAAAACTGTTTTTT. Translated: CASSQRRIEKLFF.